Listed below are T cell receptor beta chains from one sample, sequenced in a study of blood T cell repertoires in COVID-19. Assay: immunoSEQ multiplex PCR; the TCRdb copy retains only in-frame clones and omits some. The sample includes tens of thousands of clones, roughly three quarters seen only once; the top ten take under 2.5%. The material sequenced was peripheral blood. These TCRs come from a man in his 70s with COVID-19, enrolled during active disease. Both conserved end residues are part of each CDR3. Fields, in order: CDR3 protein, CDR3 DNA, D gene, clone size, J gene, V gene. A D gene is named only where the DNA matches it firmly. Clone size is given for some rows only: seen once, a few or many times, or a class if the clone is expanded.

CDR3 protein: CASSLGEPSSGRGFF
CDR3 DNA: TGTGCCAGCAGCTTGGGGGAGCCGTCTAGCGGGAGAGGATTCTTC
D gene: TRBD2
clone size: .
J gene: TRBJ2-1
V gene: TRBV5-5

CDR3 protein: CASRDRGVLGGYTF
CDR3 DNA: TGTGCCAGTCGGGACAGGGGGGTTTTGGGTGGCTACACCTTC
D gene: TRBD1
clone size: .
J gene: TRBJ1-2
V gene: TRBV19

CDR3 protein: CATSQGTNTGELFF
CDR3 DNA: TGTGCCACATCACAGGGAACGAACACCGGGGAGCTGTTTTTT
D gene: .
clone size: medium-sized
J gene: TRBJ2-2
V gene: TRBV2

CDR3 protein: CASSPTGATNEKLFF
CDR3 DNA: TGCGCCAGCAGCCCGACAGGGGCCACTAATGAAAAACTGTTTTTT
D gene: TRBD1
clone size: .
J gene: TRBJ1-4
V gene: TRBV5-1

CDR3 protein: CASSLEGAEAFF
CDR3 DNA: TGTGCCAGCAGCTTAGAGGGGGCTGAAGCTTTCTTT
D gene: .
clone size: .
J gene: TRBJ1-1
V gene: TRBV7-9

CDR3 protein: CASSQVDGRGSWNEQFF
CDR3 DNA: TGTGCCAGCAGCCAAGTTGACGGTAGGGGGTCTTGGAATGAGCAGTTCTTC
D gene: .
clone size: .
J gene: TRBJ2-1
V gene: TRBV4-2

CDR3 protein: CASSYFRGRGYEQYF
CDR3 DNA: TGTGCCAGCAGTTACTTCAGGGGGCGCGGGTACGAGCAGTACTTC
D gene: TRBD1
clone size: few
J gene: TRBJ2-7
V gene: TRBV6-5

CDR3 protein: CSASAGTYEQYF
CDR3 DNA: TGCAGTGCTAGTGCAGGGACCTACGAGCAGTACTTC
D gene: .
clone size: few
J gene: TRBJ2-7
V gene: TRBV20-1

CDR3 protein: CASKPGQSYEQYF
CDR3 DNA: TGTGCCAGCAAGCCCGGACAGAGCTACGAGCAGTACTTC
D gene: .
clone size: few
J gene: TRBJ2-7
V gene: TRBV7-2

CDR3 protein: CAISERVGAAGTGELFF
CDR3 DNA: TGTGCCATCAGTGAACGGGTCGGGGCCGCGGGGACCGGGGAGCTGTTTTTT
D gene: .
clone size: .
J gene: TRBJ2-2
V gene: TRBV10-3

CDR3 protein: CASSYQLGKAEAFF
CDR3 DNA: TGTGCCAGCAGCTATCAATTGGGCAAGGCGGAAGCTTTCTTT
D gene: .
clone size: .
J gene: TRBJ1-1
V gene: TRBV7-2

CDR3 protein: CSVDSSTGGYGYTF
CDR3 DNA: TGCAGCGTTGACTCCTCGACAGGGGGTTATGGCTACACCTTC
D gene: TRBD1
clone size: .
J gene: TRBJ1-2
V gene: TRBV29-1

CDR3 protein: CASSFTSGGGEQYF
CDR3 DNA: TGTGCCAGCAGCTTTACTAGCGGAGGGGGGGAGCAGTACTTC
D gene: TRBD2
clone size: .
J gene: TRBJ2-7
V gene: TRBV5-4

CDR3 protein: CASSLRVAGGPYEQYF
CDR3 DNA: TGTGCCAGCAGTTTAAGGGTAGCGGGAGGGCCTTACGAGCAGTACTTC
D gene: TRBD2
clone size: .
J gene: TRBJ2-7
V gene: TRBV28

CDR3 protein: CASGAVLTDTQYF
CDR3 DNA: TGTGCCAGCGGGGCCGTCCTCACAGATACGCAGTATTTT
D gene: .
clone size: .
J gene: TRBJ2-3
V gene: TRBV2

CDR3 protein: CASSSGALGNQPQHF
CDR3 DNA: TGTGCCAGCAGCTCTGGGGCCCTGGGAAATCAGCCCCAGCATTTT
D gene: .
clone size: .
J gene: TRBJ1-5
V gene: TRBV7-2

CDR3 protein: CASSSTMTGPGEQYF
CDR3 DNA: TGCGCCAGCAGTTCCACTATGACGGGTCCCGGAGAGCAGTACTTC
D gene: .
clone size: .
J gene: TRBJ2-7
V gene: TRBV5-1

CDR3 protein: CASSLAGTGWKTQYF
CDR3 DNA: TGTGCCAGCAGCTTAGCGGGAACGGGATGGAAGACCCAGTACTTC
D gene: .
clone size: .
J gene: TRBJ2-5
V gene: TRBV7-2

CDR3 protein: CSASLLRGRDGYTF
CDR3 DNA: TGCAGTGCTAGTCTCCTCAGGGGGCGCGATGGCTACACCTTC
D gene: TRBD1
clone size: .
J gene: TRBJ1-2
V gene: TRBV20-1

CDR3 protein: CASSIGQTTGELFF
CDR3 DNA: TGTGCCAGTAGTATTGGACAGACCACCGGGGAGCTGTTTTTT
D gene: .
clone size: .
J gene: TRBJ2-2
V gene: TRBV19

CDR3 protein: CASSLVTDRRSEKLFF
CDR3 DNA: TGTGCCAGCAGCTTGGTTACCGACAGGAGGAGTGAAAAACTGTTTTTT
D gene: .
clone size: .
J gene: TRBJ1-4
V gene: TRBV5-5

CDR3 protein: CASSTLRLYEQYF
CDR3 DNA: TGTGCCAGCAGTACTCTTCGACTTTACGAGCAGTACTTC
D gene: .
clone size: few
J gene: TRBJ2-7
V gene: TRBV12-3/TRBV12-4

CDR3 protein: CATSRDASGAVGYTF
CDR3 DNA: TGTGCCACCAGCAGAGATGCCTCAGGGGCGGTTGGCTACACCTTC
D gene: .
clone size: .
J gene: TRBJ1-2
V gene: TRBV15

CDR3 protein: CACLRSGPSNTGELFF
CDR3 DNA: TGCGCCTGCCTGAGAAGCGGCCCCTCGAACACCGGGGAGCTGTTTTTT
D gene: .
clone size: .
J gene: TRBJ2-2
V gene: TRBV5-1

CDR3 protein: CASIAGGIAEQYF
CDR3 DNA: TGTGCCAGCATCGCGGGCGGTATTGCCGAGCAGTACTTC
D gene: .
clone size: .
J gene: TRBJ2-7
V gene: TRBV28

CDR3 protein: CASSLYRPGNTIYF
CDR3 DNA: TGTGCCAGCAGTTTATACAGGCCCGGAAACACCATATATTTT
D gene: .
clone size: .
J gene: TRBJ1-3
V gene: TRBV28